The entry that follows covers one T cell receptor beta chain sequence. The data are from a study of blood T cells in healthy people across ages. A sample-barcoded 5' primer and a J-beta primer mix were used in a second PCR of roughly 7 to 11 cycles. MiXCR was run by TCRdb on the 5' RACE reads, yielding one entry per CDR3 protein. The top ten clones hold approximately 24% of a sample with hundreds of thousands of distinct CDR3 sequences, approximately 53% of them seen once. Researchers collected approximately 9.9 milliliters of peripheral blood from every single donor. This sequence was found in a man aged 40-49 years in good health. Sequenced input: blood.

CDR3 sequence (DNA): TGCAGTGCTAGAGATTTAGGATCTCCCTACGAGCAGTACTTC. Amino acid sequence: CSARDLGSPYEQYF. The chain joins TRBV20-1 to TRBJ2-7, with D unresolved. Trimming took off 0 bases at V and 2 bases at J, with 11 bases between the two ends. The CDR3 runs to 14 residues. Germline assignment: CDR1 DFQATT and CDR2 SNEGSKA (reference sequence).